The present T cell receptor (beta chain) was sequenced within a study of blood T cell repertoires in COVID-19. About this clone itself: Other DNA variants within this sample encode the same CDR3.

The protocol was immunoSEQ multiplex PCR, while the TCRdb copy is restricted to in-frame clones and leaves out a portion. The sample lists about 210,000 clones, around 80% occurring once. Trimming removed 5 bases at V and 5 bases at J, with 9 bases between. This CDR3 has 12 amino acids. The germline gives CDR1 SEHNR, CDR2 FQNEAQ (reference sequence). The sample taken for sequencing was peripheral blood. V usage is TRBV7-9 and J usage is TRBJ2-5, with a tentative D call TRBD2 (6 bases). The clonotype originates from a man in his fifties with active or convalescent COVID-19. CDR3 coding DNA: TGTGCCAGCAGCCCACGGGGGGAGACCCAGTACTTC. Amino acids: CASSPRGETQYF.